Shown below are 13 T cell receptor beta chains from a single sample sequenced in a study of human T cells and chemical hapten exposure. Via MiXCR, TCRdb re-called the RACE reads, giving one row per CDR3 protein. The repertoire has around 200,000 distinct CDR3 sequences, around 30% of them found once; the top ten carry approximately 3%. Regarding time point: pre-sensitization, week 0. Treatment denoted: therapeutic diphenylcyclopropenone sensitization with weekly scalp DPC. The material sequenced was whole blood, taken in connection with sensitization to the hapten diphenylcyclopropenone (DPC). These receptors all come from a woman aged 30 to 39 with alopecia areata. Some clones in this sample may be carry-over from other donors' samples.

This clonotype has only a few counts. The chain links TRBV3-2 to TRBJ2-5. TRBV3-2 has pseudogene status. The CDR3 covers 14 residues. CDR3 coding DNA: TGTGCCAGCAGCCAAGCAGCAGGTTCTGGGACCCAGTACTTC. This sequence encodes CASSQAAGSGTQYF.

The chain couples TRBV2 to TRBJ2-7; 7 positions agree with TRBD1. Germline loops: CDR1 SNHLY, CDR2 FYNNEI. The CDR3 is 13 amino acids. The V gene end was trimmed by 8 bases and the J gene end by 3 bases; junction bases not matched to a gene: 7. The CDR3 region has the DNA TGTGCCAGCGACAGGGAGCTTGGCTACGAGCAGTACTTC. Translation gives CASDRELGYEQYF. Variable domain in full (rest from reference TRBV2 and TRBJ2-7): EPEVTQTPSHQVTQMGQEVILRCVPISNHLYFYWYRQILGQKVEFLVSFYNNEISEKSEIFDDQFSVERPDGSNFTLKIRSTKLEDSAMYFCASDRELGYEQYFGPGTRLTVT.

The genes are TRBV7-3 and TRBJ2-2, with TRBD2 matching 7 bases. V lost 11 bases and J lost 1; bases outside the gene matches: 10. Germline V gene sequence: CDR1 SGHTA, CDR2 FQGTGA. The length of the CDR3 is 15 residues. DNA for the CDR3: TGTGCCTCCAAACAGGCTAGCGGGAACACCGGGGAGCTGTTTTTT. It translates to CASKQASGNTGELFF.

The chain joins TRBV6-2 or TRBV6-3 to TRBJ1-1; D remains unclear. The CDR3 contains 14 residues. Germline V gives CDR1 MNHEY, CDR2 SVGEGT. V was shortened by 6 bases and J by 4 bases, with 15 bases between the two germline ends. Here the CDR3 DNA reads TGTGCCAGCAGAAACGGAGGGTATGCCACTGAAGCTTTCTTT. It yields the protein CASRNGGYATEAFF.

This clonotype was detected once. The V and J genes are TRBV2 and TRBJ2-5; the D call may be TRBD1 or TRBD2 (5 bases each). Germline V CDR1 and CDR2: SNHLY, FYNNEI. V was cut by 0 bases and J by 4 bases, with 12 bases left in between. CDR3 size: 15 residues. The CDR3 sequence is CASSEALGTRETQYF. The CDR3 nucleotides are TGTGCCAGCAGTGAAGCGCTCGGGACCCGAGAGACCCAGTACTTC.

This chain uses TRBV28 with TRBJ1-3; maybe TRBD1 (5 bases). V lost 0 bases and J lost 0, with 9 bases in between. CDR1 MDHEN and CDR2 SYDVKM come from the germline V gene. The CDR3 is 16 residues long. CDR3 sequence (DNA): TGTGCCAGCAGTTTATGGCAGGGCAGCTCTGGAAACACCATATATTTT. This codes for CASSLWQGSSGNTIYF. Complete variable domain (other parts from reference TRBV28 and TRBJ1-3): DVKVTQSSRYLVKRTGEKVFLECVQDMDHENMFWYRQDPGLGLRLIYFSYDVKMKEKGDIPEGYSVSREKKERFSLILESASTNQTSMYLCASSLWQGSSGNTIYFGEGSWLTVV.

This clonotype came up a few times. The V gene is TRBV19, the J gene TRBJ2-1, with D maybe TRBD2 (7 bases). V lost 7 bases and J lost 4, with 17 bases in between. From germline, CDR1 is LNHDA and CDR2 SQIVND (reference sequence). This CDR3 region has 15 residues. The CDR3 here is CASMERRGGYNEQFF. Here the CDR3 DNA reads TGTGCCAGTATGGAGAGGAGGGGGGGGTACAATGAGCAGTTCTTC.

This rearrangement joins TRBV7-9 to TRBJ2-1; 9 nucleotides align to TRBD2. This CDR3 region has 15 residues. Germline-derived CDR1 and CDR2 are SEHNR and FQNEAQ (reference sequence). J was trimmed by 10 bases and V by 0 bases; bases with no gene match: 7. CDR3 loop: CASSLAGGGVGEQFF. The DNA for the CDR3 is TGTGCCAGCAGCTTAGCGGGCGGGGGGGTTGGAGAGCAGTTCTTC.

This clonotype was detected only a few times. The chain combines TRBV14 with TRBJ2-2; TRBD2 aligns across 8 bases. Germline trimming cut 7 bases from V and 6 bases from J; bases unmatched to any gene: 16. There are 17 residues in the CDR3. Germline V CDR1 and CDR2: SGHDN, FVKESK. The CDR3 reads CASTPFQPGLGAGELFF. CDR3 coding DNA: TGTGCCAGCACTCCCTTTCAACCGGGACTAGGGGCCGGGGAGCTGTTTTTT.

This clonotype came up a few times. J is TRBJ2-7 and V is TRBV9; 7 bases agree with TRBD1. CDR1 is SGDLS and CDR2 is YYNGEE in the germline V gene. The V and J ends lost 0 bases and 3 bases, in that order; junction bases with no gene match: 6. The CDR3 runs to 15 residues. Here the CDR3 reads CASSVGGDSVYEQYF. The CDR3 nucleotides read TGTGCCAGCAGCGTAGGTGGGGACAGCGTCTACGAGCAGTACTTC.

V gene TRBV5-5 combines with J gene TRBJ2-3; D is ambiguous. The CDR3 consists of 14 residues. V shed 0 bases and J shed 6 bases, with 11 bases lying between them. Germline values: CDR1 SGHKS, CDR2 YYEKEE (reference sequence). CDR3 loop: CASSLAPPRDTQYF. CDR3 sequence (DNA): TGTGCCAGCAGCTTGGCTCCTCCACGCGATACGCAGTATTTT.

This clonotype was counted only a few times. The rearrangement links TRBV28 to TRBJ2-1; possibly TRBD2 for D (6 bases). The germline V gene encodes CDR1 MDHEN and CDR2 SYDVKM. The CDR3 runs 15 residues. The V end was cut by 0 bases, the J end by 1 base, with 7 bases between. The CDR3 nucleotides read TGTGCCAGCAGTTTATGGGGGGGATCCTACAATGAGCAGTTCTTC. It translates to CASSLWGGSYNEQFF.

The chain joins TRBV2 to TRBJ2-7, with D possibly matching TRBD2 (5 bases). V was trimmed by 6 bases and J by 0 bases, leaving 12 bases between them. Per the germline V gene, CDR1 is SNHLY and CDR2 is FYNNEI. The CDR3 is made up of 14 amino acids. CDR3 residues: CASSPAVSSYEQYF. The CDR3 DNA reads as TGTGCCAGCAGCCCAGCGGTAAGCTCCTACGAGCAGTACTTC.